This TCR beta chain is drawn from a study of human T cells and chemical hapten exposure. Study-level background: The upper back received 0.01% DPC by patch testing, with results read at 6 days.

On this clonotype itself: Its specificity is unknown.

Whole-study results and caveats: Having alopecia, donors may respond immunologically unlike healthy people.

In TCRdb, the RACE reads were re-called with MiXCR into one record per CDR3 protein. The sample has 35,000 to 45,000 distinct CDR3 sequences, about 8.9% seen once; the top ten hold around 16%. Sample time point: patch test 2, 6 weeks after DPC sensitization. As to treatment: therapeutic diphenylcyclopropenone sensitization with weekly scalp DPC. The CDR3 totals 13 residues. V lost 1 base and J lost 4, with 6 bases in between. CDR1 and CDR2 (germline): SGDLS, YYNGEE. The chain uses TRBV9 and TRBJ2-1; D unresolved. The TCR was taken from a woman aged 40 to 50 with alopecia areata. Some clones in this sample may be carry-over from other donors' samples. The sample here was whole blood, taken in connection with sensitization to the hapten diphenylcyclopropenone (DPC). The CDR3 DNA reads as TGTGCCAGCAGCGTATTAGATTACAATGAGCAGTTCTTC. Residues: CASSVLDYNEQFF.